This TCR beta chain came from a study of cytomegalovirus exposure and HLA in healthy donors. Method: immunoSEQ multiplex PCR; TCRdb's copy keeps in-frame clones and lacks some. Among 120,000 to 150,000 clones listed, roughly 86% were seen once. Regarding this clone: What it recognizes is unknown.

Notes on the study in general: Rarity marked most TCR sequences, yet some public TCRs occurred in many donors. As confirmed in vitro, three CMV-associated chains were specific for CMV antigens. Cytomegalovirus association was listed for about 180 TCR beta chains.

The germline V and J ends were trimmed by 0 bases and 4 bases, with 15 bases remaining between them. The CDR3 sequence is 15 residues long. Germline lookup yields CDR1 GTSNPN and CDR2 SVGIG (reference sequence). Sequencing was carried out using PBMCs. The TCR sequence derives from a woman in her thirties in good health and CMV-seronegative. The chain has TRBV30 and TRBJ1-2, with D hard to call. CDR3 amino acids: CAWSVFGSLSYGYTF. The DNA of the CDR3 is TGTGCCTGGAGTGTGTTCGGGAGCCTTTCCTATGGCTACACCTTC. Full variable domain (remainder filled in from reference TRBV30 and TRBJ1-2): SQTIHQWPATLVQPVGSPLSLECTVEGTSNPNLYWYRQAAGRGLQLLFYSVGIGQISSEVPQNLSASRPQDRQFILSSKKLLLSDSGFYLCAWSVFGSLSYGYTFGSGTRLTVV.